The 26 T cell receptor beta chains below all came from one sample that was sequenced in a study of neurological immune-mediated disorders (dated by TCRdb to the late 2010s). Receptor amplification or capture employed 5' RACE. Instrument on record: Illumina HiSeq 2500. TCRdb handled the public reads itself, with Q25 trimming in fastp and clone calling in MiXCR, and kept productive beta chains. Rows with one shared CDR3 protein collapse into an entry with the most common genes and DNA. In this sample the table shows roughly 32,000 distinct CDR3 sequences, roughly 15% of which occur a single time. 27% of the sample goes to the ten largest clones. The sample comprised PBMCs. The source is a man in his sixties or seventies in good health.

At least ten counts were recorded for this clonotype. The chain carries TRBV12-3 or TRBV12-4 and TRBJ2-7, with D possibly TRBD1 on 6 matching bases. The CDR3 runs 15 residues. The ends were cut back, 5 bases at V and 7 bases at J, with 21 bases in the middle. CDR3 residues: CASSPPAGDGKEQYF. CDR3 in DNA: TGTGCCAGCAGTCCCCCGGCAGGGGACGGTAAGGAGCAGTACTTC.

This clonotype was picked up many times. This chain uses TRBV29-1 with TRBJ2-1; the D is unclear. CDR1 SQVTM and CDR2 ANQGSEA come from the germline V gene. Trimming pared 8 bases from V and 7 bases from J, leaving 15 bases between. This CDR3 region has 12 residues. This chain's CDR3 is CSTGYLANEQFF. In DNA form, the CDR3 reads TGCAGCACGGGCTACCTCGCGAATGAGCAGTTCTTC.

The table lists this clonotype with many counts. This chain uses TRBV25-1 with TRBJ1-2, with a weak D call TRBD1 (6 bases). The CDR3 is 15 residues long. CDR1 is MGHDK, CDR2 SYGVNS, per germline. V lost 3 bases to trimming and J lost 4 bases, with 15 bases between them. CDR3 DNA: TGTGCCAGCAGTGACCCGGGGGGCGAGTCCTATGGCTACACCTTC. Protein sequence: CASSDPGGESYGYTF.

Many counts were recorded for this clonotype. This CDR3 is CASSLGAATGELFF. DNA for the CDR3: TGTGCCAGCAGTTTAGGGGCAGCTACCGGGGAGCTGTTTTTT. The J gene is TRBJ2-2, the V gene TRBV27; maybe TRBD1 (5 bases). The CDR3 totals 14 residues. From germline, CDR1 is MNHEY and CDR2 SMNVEV (reference sequence). Trimming removed 2 bases at V and 5 bases at J, with 9 bases between.

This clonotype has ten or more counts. The CDR3 is CASSWGTGANQPQHF. The CDR3 nucleotides read TGTGCCAGCAGTTGGGGGACAGGGGCCAATCAGCCCCAGCATTTT. V and J are TRBV27 and TRBJ1-5, with 10 bases identical to TRBD1. CDR3 size: 15 residues. The junction had 3 bases not matched to a gene; V was cut back by 4 bases and J by 3 bases. Germline-derived CDR1 and CDR2 are MNHEY and SMNVEV (reference sequence).

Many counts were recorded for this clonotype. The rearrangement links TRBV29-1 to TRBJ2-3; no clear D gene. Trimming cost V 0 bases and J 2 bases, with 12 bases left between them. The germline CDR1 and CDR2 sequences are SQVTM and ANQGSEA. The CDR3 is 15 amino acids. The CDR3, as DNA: TGCAGCGTTGAAGAGGGCTTCAGCATCACAGATACGCAGTATTTT. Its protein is CSVEEGFSITDTQYF.

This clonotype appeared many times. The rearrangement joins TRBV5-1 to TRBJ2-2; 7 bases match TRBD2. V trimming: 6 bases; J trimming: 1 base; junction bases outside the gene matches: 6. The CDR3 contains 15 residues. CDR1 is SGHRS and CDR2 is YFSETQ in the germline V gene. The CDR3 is CASNSGGLNTGELFF. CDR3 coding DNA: TGCGCCAGCAACTCCGGGGGGTTGAACACCGGGGAGCTGTTTTTT.

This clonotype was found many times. The CDR3 is CASSPPSGTDTQYF. The CDR3 coding sequence is TGTGCCAGCTCACCACCTTCAGGGACAGATACGCAGTATTTT. The rearrangement joins TRBV18 to TRBJ2-3, with D tentatively TRBD1 (5 bases). The CDR3 extends over 14 amino acids. Germline V CDR1 and CDR2: KGHSH, LQKENI. V was trimmed by 0 bases and J by 3 bases, leaving 7 bases between them.

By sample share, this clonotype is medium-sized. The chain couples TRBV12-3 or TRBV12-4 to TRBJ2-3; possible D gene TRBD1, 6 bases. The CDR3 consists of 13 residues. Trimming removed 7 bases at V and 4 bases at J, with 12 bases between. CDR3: CASNSGAADTQYF. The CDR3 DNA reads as TGTGCCAGCAACTCAGGGGCCGCAGATACGCAGTATTTT.

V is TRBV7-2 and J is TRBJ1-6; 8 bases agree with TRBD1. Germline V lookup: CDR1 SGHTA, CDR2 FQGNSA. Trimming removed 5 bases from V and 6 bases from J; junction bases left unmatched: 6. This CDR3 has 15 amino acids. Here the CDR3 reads CASSPDRGGNSPLHF. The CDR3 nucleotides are TGTGCCAGCAGCCCTGACAGGGGAGGTAATTCACCCCTCCACTTT.

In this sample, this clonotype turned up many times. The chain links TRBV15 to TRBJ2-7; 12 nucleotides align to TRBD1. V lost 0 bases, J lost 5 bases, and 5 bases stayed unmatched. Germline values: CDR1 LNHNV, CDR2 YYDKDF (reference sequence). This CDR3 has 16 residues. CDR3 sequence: CATSRDRGTGGHEQYF. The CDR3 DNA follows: TGTGCCACCAGCAGAGATCGGGGGACAGGGGGCCACGAGCAGTACTTC.

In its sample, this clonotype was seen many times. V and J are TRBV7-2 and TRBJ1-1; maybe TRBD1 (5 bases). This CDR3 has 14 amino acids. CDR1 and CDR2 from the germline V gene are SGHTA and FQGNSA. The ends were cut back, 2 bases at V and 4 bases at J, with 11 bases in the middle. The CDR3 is CASSLFGGGTEAFF. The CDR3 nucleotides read TGTGCCAGCAGCTTATTCGGGGGTGGCACTGAAGCTTTCTTT. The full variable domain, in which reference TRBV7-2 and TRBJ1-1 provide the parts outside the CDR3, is GAGVSQSPSNKVTEKGKDVELRCDPISGHTALYWYRQSLGQGLEFLIYFQGNSAPDKSGLPSDRFSAERTGGSVSTLTIQRTQQEDSAVYLCASSLFGGGTEAFFGQGTRLTVV.

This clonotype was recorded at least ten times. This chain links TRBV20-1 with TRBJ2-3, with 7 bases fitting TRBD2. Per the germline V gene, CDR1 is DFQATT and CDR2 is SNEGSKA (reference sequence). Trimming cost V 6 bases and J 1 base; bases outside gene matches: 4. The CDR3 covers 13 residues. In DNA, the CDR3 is TGCAGTGCCGCTAGCGGACGCACAGATACGCAGTATTTT. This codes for CSAASGRTDTQYF.

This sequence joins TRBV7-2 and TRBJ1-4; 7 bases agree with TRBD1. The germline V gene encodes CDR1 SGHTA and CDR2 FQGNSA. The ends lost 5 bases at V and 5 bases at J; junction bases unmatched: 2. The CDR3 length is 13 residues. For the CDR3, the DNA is TGTGCCAGCAGCCCGGGACAGAATGAAAAACTGTTTTTT. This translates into CASSPGQNEKLFF. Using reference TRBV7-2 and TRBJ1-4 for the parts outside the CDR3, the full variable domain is GAGVSQSPSNKVTEKGKDVELRCDPISGHTALYWYRQSLGQGLEFLIYFQGNSAPDKSGLPSDRFSAERTGGSVSTLTIQRTQQEDSAVYLCASSPGQNEKLFFGSGTQLSVL.

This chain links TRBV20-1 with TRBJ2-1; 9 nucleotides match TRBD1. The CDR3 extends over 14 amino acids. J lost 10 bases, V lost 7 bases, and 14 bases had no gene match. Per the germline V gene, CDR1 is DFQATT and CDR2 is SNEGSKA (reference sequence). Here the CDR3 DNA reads TGCAGTGTCGCCGGGACAGGGTTCTCCTACGAGCAGTTCTTC. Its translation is CSVAGTGFSYEQFF.

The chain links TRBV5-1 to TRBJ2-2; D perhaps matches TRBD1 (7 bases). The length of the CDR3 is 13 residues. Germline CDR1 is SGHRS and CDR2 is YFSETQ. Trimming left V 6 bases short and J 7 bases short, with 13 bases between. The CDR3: CASTGRQGGELFF. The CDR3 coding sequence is TGCGCCAGCACCGGGAGACAGGGCGGGGAGCTGTTTTTT.

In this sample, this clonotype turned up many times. The CDR3 sequence is CATRPGGNTDTQYF. The DNA for the CDR3 is TGTGCCACCCGTCCAGGGGGGAACACAGATACGCAGTATTTT. The gene calls are TRBV10-3 and TRBJ2-3, with a tentative D call TRBD1 (7 bases). V lost 10 bases and J 2 bases, leaving 16 bases between the germline ends. The CDR3 runs to 14 residues. Germline V gives CDR1 ENHRY, CDR2 SYGVKD.

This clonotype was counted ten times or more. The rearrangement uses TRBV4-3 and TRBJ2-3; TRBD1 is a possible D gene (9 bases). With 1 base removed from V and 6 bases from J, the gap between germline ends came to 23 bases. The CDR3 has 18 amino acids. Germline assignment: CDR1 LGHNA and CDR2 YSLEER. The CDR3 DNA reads TGCGCCAGCAGCCAAGGCGGAGATAGCGGGACAGGGAGGGATACGCAGTATTTT. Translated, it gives CASSQGGDSGTGRDTQYF.

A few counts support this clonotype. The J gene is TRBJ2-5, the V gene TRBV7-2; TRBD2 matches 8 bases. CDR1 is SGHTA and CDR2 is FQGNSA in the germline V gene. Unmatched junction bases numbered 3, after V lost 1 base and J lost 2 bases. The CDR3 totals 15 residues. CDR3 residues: CASSLGPGGQETQYF. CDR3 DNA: TGTGCCAGCAGCTTAGGACCGGGAGGGCAAGAGACCCAGTACTTC.

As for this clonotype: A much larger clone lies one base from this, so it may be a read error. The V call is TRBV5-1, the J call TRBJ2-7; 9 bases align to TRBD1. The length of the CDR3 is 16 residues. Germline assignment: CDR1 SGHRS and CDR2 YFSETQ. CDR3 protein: CTSSLGDRASSYEQYF. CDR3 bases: TGCACCAGCAGCTTGGGGGACAGGGCAAGCTCCTACGAGCAGTACTTC. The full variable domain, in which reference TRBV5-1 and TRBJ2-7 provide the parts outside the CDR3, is KAGVTQTPRYLIKTRGQQVTLSCSPISGHRSVSWYQQTPGQGLQFLFEYFSETQRNKGNFPGRFSGRQFSNSRSEMNVSTLELGDSALYLCTSSLGDRASSYEQYFGPGTRLTVT.

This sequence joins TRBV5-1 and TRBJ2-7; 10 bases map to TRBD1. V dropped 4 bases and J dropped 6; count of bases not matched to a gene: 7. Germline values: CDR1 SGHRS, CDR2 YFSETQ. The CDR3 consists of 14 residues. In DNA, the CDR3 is TGCGCCAGCAGCCGGACGGGACAGGGGACCGAGCAGTACTTC. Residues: CASSRTGQGTEQYF. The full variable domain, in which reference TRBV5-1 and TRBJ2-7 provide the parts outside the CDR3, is KAGVTQTPRYLIKTRGQQVTLSCSPISGHRSVSWYQQTPGQGLQFLFEYFSETQRNKGNFPGRFSGRQFSNSRSEMNVSTLELGDSALYLCASSRTGQGTEQYFGPGTRLTVT.

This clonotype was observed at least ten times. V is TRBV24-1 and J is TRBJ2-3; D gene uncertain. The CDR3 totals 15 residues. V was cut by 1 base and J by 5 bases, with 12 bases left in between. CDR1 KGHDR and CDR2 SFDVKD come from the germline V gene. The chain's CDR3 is CATSDFRGFGDTQYF. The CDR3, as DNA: TGTGCCACCAGTGATTTTCGTGGGTTCGGAGATACGCAGTATTTT.

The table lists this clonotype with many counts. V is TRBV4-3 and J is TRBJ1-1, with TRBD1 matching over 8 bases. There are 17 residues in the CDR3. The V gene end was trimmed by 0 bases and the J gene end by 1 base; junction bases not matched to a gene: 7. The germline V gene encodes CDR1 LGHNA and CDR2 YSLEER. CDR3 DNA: TGCGCCAGCAGCCAAGATCGGGGGACAGGACCGAACACTGAAGCTTTCTTT. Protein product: CASSQDRGTGPNTEAFF.

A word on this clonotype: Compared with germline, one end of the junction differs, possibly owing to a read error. CDR3 sequence: CANSSGLGRGYEQYF. The CDR3 coding sequence is TGTGCCAACAGTTCCGGACTGGGAAGAGGATACGAGCAGTACTTC. J is TRBJ2-7 and V is TRBV6-2 or TRBV6-3; D is perhaps TRBD2 (5 bases). The CDR3 has 15 residues. Germline V lookup: CDR1 MNHEY, CDR2 SVGEGT.

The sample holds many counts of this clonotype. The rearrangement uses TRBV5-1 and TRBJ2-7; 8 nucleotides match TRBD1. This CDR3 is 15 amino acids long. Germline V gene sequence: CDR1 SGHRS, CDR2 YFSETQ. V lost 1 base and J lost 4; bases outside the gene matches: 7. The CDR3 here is CASSLSQGALYEQYF. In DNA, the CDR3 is TGCGCCAGCAGCTTGTCCCAGGGGGCTCTGTACGAGCAGTACTTC.

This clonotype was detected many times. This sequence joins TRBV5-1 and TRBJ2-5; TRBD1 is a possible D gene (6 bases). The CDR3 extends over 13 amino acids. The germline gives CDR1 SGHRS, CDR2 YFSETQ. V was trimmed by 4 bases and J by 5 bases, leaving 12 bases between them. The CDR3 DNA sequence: TGCGCCAGCAGCGGGGCAGGGGCCGAGACCCAGTACTTC. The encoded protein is CASSGAGAETQYF.